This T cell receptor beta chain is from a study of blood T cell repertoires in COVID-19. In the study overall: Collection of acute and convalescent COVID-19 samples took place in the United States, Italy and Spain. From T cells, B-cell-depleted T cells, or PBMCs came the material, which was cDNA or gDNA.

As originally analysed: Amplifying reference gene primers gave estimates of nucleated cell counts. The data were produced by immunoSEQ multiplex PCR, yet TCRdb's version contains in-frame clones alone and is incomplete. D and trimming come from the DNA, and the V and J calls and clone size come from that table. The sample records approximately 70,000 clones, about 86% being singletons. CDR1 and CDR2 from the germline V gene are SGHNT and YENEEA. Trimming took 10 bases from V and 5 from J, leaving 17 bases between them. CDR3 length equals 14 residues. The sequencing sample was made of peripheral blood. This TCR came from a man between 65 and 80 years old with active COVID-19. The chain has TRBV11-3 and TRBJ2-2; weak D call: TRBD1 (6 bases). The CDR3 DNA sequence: TGTGCCACCCAAGGGGGTGAGGGTACCGGGGAGCTGTTTTTT. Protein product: CATQGGEGTGELFF.